This T cell receptor (beta chain) was sequenced in a study of T cells after yellow fever vaccination. Study-level information: For low cell numbers, libraries were made with SMART-Seq v4 Ultra Low Input.

V was pared by 4 bases and J by 1 base, with 13 bases between. The CDR3 loop spans 15 amino acids. Germline assignment: CDR1 MNHEY and CDR2 SVGEGT. As concerns this clonotype: Its antigen is currently unknown.

The TCR cDNA carried a universal primer site and UMIs from 5'RACE template switching. Via MiXCR, TCRdb re-called the 5' RACE reads, giving one row per CDR3 protein. The data contain around 120,000 distinct CDR3 sequences, roughly 15% of them singletons. General observations from the study: The booster response re-showed most primary clones: 95% to 96% CD4, approximately 85% CD8.

Sequencing was performed on CD8+ T cells sorted from PBMCs, taken 5 days after the yellow fever booster vaccination. The TCR originated in a man between 18 and 29 years old who received the YFV17D yellow fever vaccine. The chain links TRBV6-2 or TRBV6-3 to TRBJ2-5; D might be TRBD2 (5 bases). Here the CDR3 DNA reads TGTGCCAGCAGTTTGTTTGGCGGAGGCCAAGAGACCCAGTACTTC. Translated, it gives CASSLFGGGQETQYF.